The clone carrying this T cell receptor (beta chain) was seen repeatedly, ten times or more. Authors' processing steps: A papillary thyroid cancer distant-metastasis classifier was built from CDR3 differences across clinicopathological groups. TCRdb reprocessed the PCR reads using MiXCR. Clone size and V and J calls follow TCRdb, not the original study. The repertoire has under 100,000 clones, approximately 9% of them found once; the top ten carry 8% to 10%. The sample belongs to a study of metastatic and nonmetastatic thyroid tumors. Study details: Malignant thyroid and benign thyroid patients provided blood and tumor or nodule tissue whose repertoires were compared.

Thyroid surgery took place with no prior treatment in any patient. The germline V and J ends were trimmed by 7 bases and 4 bases, with 8 bases remaining between them. Per the germline V gene, CDR1 is MNHNS and CDR2 is SASEGT. The CDR3 runs 13 residues. Sequenced sample: blood. This chain uses TRBV6-1 with TRBJ1-6; D is unresolved. The TCR sequence derives from a female donor with papillary thyroid cancer or a benign thyroid nodule (not recorded which). Some clones in this sample may be carry-over from other donors' samples. CDR3 in amino acids: CASTSGYNSPLHF. The CDR3 nucleotides read TGTGCCAGCACCTCCGGGTATAATTCACCCCTCCACTTT.